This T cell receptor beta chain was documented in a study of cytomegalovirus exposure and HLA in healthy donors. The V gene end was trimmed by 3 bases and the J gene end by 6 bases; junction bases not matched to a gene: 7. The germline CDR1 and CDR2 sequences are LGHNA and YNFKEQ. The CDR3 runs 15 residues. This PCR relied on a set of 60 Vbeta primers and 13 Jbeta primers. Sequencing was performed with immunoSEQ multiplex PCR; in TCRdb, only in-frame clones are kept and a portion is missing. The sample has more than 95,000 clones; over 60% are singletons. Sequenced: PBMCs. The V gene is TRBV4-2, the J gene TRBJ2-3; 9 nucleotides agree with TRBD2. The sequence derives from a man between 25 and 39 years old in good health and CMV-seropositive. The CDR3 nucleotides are TGTGCCAGCAGCCAGAGCGGGGGGCTAGTGGATACGCAGTATTTT. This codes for CASSQSGGLVDTQYF.